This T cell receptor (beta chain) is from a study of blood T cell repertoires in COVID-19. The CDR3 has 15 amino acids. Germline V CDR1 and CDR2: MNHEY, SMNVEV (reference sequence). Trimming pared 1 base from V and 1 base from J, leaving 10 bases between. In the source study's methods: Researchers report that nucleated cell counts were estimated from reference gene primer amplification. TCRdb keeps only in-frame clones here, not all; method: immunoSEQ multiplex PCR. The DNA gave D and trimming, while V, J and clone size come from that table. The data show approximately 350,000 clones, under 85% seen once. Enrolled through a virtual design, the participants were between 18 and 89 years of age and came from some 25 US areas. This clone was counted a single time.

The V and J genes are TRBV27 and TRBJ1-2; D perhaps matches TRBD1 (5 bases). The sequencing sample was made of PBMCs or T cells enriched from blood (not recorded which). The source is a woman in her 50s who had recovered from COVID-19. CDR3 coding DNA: TGTGCCAGCAGTTTATATGGGGCTGGTAACTATGGCTACACCTTC. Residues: CASSLYGAGNYGYTF.